This is a list of T cell receptor beta chains from one sample in a study of shared clonotypes between healthy human individuals. The assay was immunoSEQ multiplex PCR, and TCRdb's table has in-frame clones only and misses some. This repertoire shows fewer than 600,000 clones, about 74% found once; its top ten account for around 12%. Sequencing was performed on PBMCs. The receptors were sampled from a woman aged 40 to 50 in good health. Some clones in this sample may be carry-over from other donors' samples. Both conserved end residues are part of each CDR3. A D gene is named only where the DNA matches it firmly. Size tells how often a clone was seen (once, few, many) or the class of an expanded clone, and some rows leave it out.

d_gene,abundance,v_gene,j_gene,CDR3aa,CDR3nt
TRBD2,.,TRBV2,TRBJ2-3,CASRGGTSTDTQYF,TGTGCCAGCAGGGGGGGGACTAGCACAGATACGCAGTATTTT
TRBD1,few,TRBV6-1,TRBJ1-2,CASSEGTGGVGYGYTF,TGTGCCAGCAGTGAAGGGACAGGGGGGGTAGGCTATGGCTACACCTTC
.,.,TRBV18,TRBJ1-1,CASSPGEGTEAFF,TGTGCCAGCTCACCCGGGGAGGGCACTGAAGCTTTCTTT
TRBD1,.,TRBV4-3,TRBJ1-2,CASSQDVRSRGTGWGYTF,TGCGCCAGCAGCCAAGATGTACGTTCCCGCGGGACAGGCTGGGGCTACACCTTC
.,.,TRBV7-2,TRBJ1-3,CASSLVGGPGNTIYF,TGTGCCAGCAGCTTAGTTGGGGGGCCCGGAAACACCATATATTTT
.,few,TRBV5-1,TRBJ2-5,CASSLAPLETQYF,TGCGCCAGCAGCTTGGCCCCCCTGGAGACCCAGTACTTC
.,.,TRBV6-5,TRBJ2-6,CASSWTAANVLTF,TGTGCCAGCAGTTGGACAGCAGCAAACGTCCTGACTTTC
.,.,TRBV5-1,TRBJ1-1,CASSLGARAEAFF,TGCGCCAGCAGCTTGGGTGCAAGGGCTGAAGCTTTCTTT
.,.,TRBV9,TRBJ2-3,CASSGGSAVKDTQYF,TGTGCCAGCAGCGGGGGGTCTGCGGTTAAAGATACGCAGTATTTT
.,.,TRBV5-8,TRBJ1-2,CASSLGVTYTF,TGTGCCAGCAGCCTGGGGGTTACCTACACCTTC
.,.,TRBV29-1,TRBJ2-1,CSVEDPAGQADFNEQFF,TGCAGCGTTGAAGATCCGGCAGGCCAGGCCGACTTCAATGAGCAGTTCTTC
.,.,TRBV5-8,TRBJ2-1,CASSSNEQFF,TGTGCCAGCAGCTCCAATGAGCAGTTCTTC
.,.,TRBV11-2,TRBJ2-7,CASSLVSAEQYF,TGTGCCAGCAGCTTAGTGAGTGCCGAGCAGTACTTC
.,.,TRBV9,TRBJ2-1,CASSVGRGGYNEQFF,TGTGCCAGCAGCGTAGGAAGGGGCGGTTACAATGAGCAGTTCTTC
TRBD2,.,TRBV6-5,TRBJ2-1,CASNSESTSGSEQFF,TGTGCCAGCAATAGTGAGTCGACTAGCGGGAGTGAGCAGTTCTTC